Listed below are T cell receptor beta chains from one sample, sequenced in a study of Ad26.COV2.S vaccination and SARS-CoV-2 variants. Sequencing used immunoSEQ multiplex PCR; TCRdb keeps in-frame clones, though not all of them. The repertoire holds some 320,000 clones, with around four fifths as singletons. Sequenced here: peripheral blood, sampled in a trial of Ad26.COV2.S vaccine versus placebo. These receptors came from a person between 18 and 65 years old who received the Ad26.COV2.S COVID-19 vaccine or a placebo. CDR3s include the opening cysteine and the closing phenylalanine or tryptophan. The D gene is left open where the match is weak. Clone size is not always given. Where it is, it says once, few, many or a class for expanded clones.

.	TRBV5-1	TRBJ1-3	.	CASSQRQVEAGNTIYF	TGCGCCAGCAGCCAACGACAGGTCGAGGCTGGAAACACCATATATTTT
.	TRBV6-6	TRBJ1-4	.	CASSFTGATNEKLFF	TGTGCCAGCAGTTTTACAGGCGCAACTAATGAAAAACTGTTTTTT
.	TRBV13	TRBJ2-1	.	CASSSGTLTYNEQFF	TGTGCCAGCAGCTCAGGGACCCTTACTTACAATGAGCAGTTCTTC
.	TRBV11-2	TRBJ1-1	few	CASSFSTENTEAFF	TGTGCCAGCAGCTTTTCCACGGAAAACACTGAAGCTTTCTTT
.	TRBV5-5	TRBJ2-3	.	CASSASWGQATDTQYF	TGTGCCAGCAGCGCTTCCTGGGGCCAGGCCACAGATACGCAGTATTTT
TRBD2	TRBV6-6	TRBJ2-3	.	CASSYIGGTDTQYF	TGTGCCAGCAGTTATATCGGGGGGACAGATACGCAGTATTTT
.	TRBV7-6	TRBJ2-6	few	CASSLAVGSPHSGANVLTF	TGTGCCAGCAGCTTAGCGGTGGGATCTCCACACTCTGGGGCCAACGTCCTGACTTTC
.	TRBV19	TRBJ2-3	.	CASSRLLGGSTDTQYF	TGTGCCAGTAGTCGGCTTCTCGGGGGTAGCACAGATACGCAGTATTTT
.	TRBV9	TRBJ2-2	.	CASSGLQGGIGELFF	TGTGCCAGCAGCGGATTACAGGGGGGGATCGGGGAGCTGTTTTTT
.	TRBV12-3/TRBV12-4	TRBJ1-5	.	CASSLQINQPQHF	TGTGCCAGCAGTTTGCAGATTAATCAGCCCCAGCATTTT
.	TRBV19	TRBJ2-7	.	CASSTGAGNEQYF	TGTGCCAGTAGTACCGGGGCGGGAAACGAGCAGTACTTC
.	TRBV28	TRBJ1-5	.	CASSLGTPNQPQHF	TGTGCCAGCAGTCTCGGGACTCCCAATCAGCCCCAGCATTTT
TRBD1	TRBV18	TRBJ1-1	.	CASSRETGAGTEAFF	TGTGCCAGCTCCAGGGAGACAGGGGCAGGGACTGAAGCTTTCTTT
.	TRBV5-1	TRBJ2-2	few	CASSAAGPNTGELFF	TGCGCCAGCAGCGCCGCGGGCCCGAACACCGGGGAGCTGTTTTTT
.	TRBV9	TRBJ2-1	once	CASTRGRDSYNEQFF	TGTGCCAGCACCAGGGGAAGGGACTCCTACAATGAGCAGTTCTTC
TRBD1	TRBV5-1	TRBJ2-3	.	CASSERQGGTTSTDTQYF	TGCGCCAGCAGCGAGAGACAGGGGGGGACTACTAGCACAGATACGCAGTATTTT
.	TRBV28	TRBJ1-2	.	CASSLPRMIKDGYTF	TGTGCCAGCAGTTTACCCCGAATGATCAAGGATGGCTACACCTTC
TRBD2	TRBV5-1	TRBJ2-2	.	CASSLETSVRTGELFF	TGCGCCAGCAGCTTGGAGACTAGCGTCCGCACCGGGGAGCTGTTTTTT
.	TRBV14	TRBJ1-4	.	CASSPTGMIGEKLFF	TGTGCCAGCAGCCCTACAGGGATGATTGGTGAAAAACTGTTTTTT
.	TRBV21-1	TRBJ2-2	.	CASSSSPGSRVGELFF	TGTGCCAGCAGCTCTAGTCCAGGAAGCCGGGTCGGGGAGCTGTTTTTT
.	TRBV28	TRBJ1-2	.	CATSTDYGYTF	TGTGCCACCTCAACCGACTATGGCTACACCTTC
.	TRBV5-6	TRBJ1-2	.	CASSAGGSRGYTF	TGTGCCAGCAGCGCCGGGGGCTCGAGGGGCTACACCTTC
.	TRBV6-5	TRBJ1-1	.	CASSYSGTALNTEAFF	TGTGCCAGCAGTTACTCCGGCACAGCCTTGAACACTGAAGCTTTCTTT
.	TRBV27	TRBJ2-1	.	CASSLSSGNEQFF	TGTGCCAGCAGTTTATCATCTGGGAATGAGCAGTTCTTC
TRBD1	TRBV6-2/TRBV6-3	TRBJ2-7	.	CASSSGGQGTRYF	TGTGCCAGCAGTTCCGGGGGACAGGGAACGCGGTACTTC
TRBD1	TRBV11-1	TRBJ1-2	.	CASSGSTGDYGYTF	TGTGCCAGCAGCGGATCGACAGGGGACTATGGCTACACCTTC
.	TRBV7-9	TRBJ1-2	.	CASSLGEALSNYGYTF	TGTGCCAGCAGCTTAGGGGAGGCACTATCTAACTATGGCTACACCTTC
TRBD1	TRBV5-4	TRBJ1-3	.	CASSLGDSFGNTIYF	TGTGCCAGCAGCTTAGGGGACAGCTTCGGAAACACCATATATTTT
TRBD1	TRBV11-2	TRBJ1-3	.	CASSLDRGFGNTIYF	TGTGCCAGCAGCTTAGACAGGGGGTTTGGAAACACCATATATTTT
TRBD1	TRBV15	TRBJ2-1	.	CATSTGWDSDEQFF	TGTGCCACCAGCACTGGATGGGACAGTGATGAGCAGTTCTTC
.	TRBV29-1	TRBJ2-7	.	CSVEDEGVGEQYF	TGCAGCGTTGAAGATGAAGGAGTTGGGGAGCAGTACTTC
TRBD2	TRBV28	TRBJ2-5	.	CASIRGGQETQYF	TGTGCCAGCATCCGGGGGGGCCAAGAGACCCAGTACTTC